The clone carrying this TCR beta chain has just a few counts. Its specificity is unknown. This sample was taken from a study of blood T cells in healthy people across ages. Study conclusions and caveats: Naive T cell percentage strongly correlated with TCR beta diversity.

Then a second PCR, running roughly 7 to 11 cycles, was carried out with a sample-barcoded 5' primer and a J-beta primer mix. Each cDNA molecule, via a template-switch adaptor with 12 random nucleotides, was tagged. TCRdb re-analysed the 5' RACE reads in MiXCR, keeping a single row per CDR3 protein. The sample has approximately 900,000 distinct CDR3 sequences, 48% seen once; the top ten hold 13%. V shed 4 bases and J 2 bases; nucleotides not matched to a gene: 10. The germline V gene encodes CDR1 SGHVS and CDR2 FNYEAQ. The CDR3 is 17 amino acids. At least 7 million PBMCs were isolated per sample. The TCR comes from a man under 40 in good health. V gene TRBV7-6 combines with J gene TRBJ1-5, with 8 bases aligning to TRBD1. Sequencing was performed on blood. As DNA, the CDR3 is TGTGCCAGCAGCTCTCACAGGGGGAGAAGAGGCAATCAGCCCCAGCATTTT. Its protein product is CASSSHRGRRGNQPQHF.